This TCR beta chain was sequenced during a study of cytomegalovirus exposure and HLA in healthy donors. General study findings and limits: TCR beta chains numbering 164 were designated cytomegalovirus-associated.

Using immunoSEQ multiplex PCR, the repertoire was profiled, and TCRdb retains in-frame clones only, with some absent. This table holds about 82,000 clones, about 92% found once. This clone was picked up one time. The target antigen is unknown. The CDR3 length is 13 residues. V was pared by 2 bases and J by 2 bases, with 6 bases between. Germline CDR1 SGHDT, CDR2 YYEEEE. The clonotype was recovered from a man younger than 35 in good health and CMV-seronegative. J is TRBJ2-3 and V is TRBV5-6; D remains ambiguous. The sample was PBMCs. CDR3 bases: TGTGCCAGCAGCTTCAGACTCACAGATACGCAGTATTTT. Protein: CASSFRLTDTQYF.